Each of the 20 T cell receptor beta chains below was sequenced from the same sample in a study of blood T cells in healthy people across ages. Primed by a sample-barcoded 5' primer and a J-beta primer mix, a second PCR proceeded for roughly 6 to 12 cycles. TCRdb fed the 5' RACE reads into MiXCR, producing one record per CDR3 protein. The table shows roughly 800,000 distinct CDR3 sequences, with roughly 60% occurring only once. Sequencing used blood. The receptors were sampled from a man between 25 and 39 years old in good health.

This chain links TRBV14 with TRBJ2-4; tentatively, D is TRBD2 (6 bases). V lost 3 bases to trimming and J lost 3 bases, with 15 bases between them. CDR1 is SGHDN, CDR2 FVKESK, per germline. CDR3 length equals 16 residues. The CDR3 DNA follows: TGTGCCAGCAGCCAGGGCGTGGAGGGAGGCAAAAACATTCAGTACTTC. It is translated as CASSQGVEGGKNIQYF.

J is TRBJ1-4 and V is TRBV27; D is ambiguous. The CDR3 extends over 14 amino acids. Deletions cut 6 bases from V and 2 bases from J, with 10 bases between. Per the germline V gene, CDR1 is MNHEY and CDR2 is SMNVEV (reference sequence). CDR3 sequence reads: CASSDNPTNEKLFF. In DNA, the CDR3 is TGTGCCAGCAGCGACAATCCCACTAATGAAAAACTGTTTTTT.

The V call is TRBV7-7, the J call TRBJ2-4; TRBD2 agrees at 8 bases. The end of the DNA is better explained by TRBJ2-5, so the J call may be wrong. This CDR3 is 14 amino acids long. Germline V CDR1 and CDR2: SSHAT, FNYEAQ (reference sequence). In DNA form, the CDR3 reads TGTGCCAGCAGCGCAGCGGGGGTCGAAGAGACCCAGTACTTC. This translates into CASSAAGVEETQYF.

The rearrangement links TRBV10-3 to TRBJ2-3; D is unresolved. The V end lost 11 bases, the J end lost 5 bases, and 14 bases lay between the germline ends. CDR3 size: 12 residues. The germline V gene encodes CDR1 ENHRY and CDR2 SYGVKD. CDR3 region: CAFGPAEDTQYF. CDR3 DNA sequence: TGTGCCTTCGGGCCTGCCGAAGATACGCAGTATTTT.

Remarks on this clonotype: At one boundary the junction diverges from the germline segment, which might be a read error. The chain uses TRBV6-5 and TRBJ2-5; 7 nucleotides align to TRBD2. Germline lookup yields CDR1 MNHEY and CDR2 SVGAGI. The CDR3 is made up of 15 amino acids. CDR3 loop: CAGSYSGGAQETQYF. The CDR3 coding sequence is TGTGCCGGCAGTTACTCGGGAGGTGCCCAAGAGACCCAGTACTTC.

The chain uses TRBV5-1 and TRBJ2-4, with 12 bases matching TRBD2. There are 17 residues in the CDR3. With 3 bases clipped from V and 3 bases from J, the junction kept 7 bases outside the gene matches. CDR1 is SGHRS, CDR2 YFSETQ, per germline. This CDR3 reads CASSSTLAGGGKNIQYF. CDR3 in DNA: TGCGCCAGCAGCTCCACCCTAGCGGGAGGGGGCAAAAACATTCAGTACTTC.

The chain is built from TRBV2 and TRBJ2-1; 12 bases agree with TRBD2. The CDR3 runs 14 residues. Trimming took 4 bases from V and 5 from J; bases not matched to a gene: 0. Germline CDR1 SNHLY, CDR2 FYNNEI. CDR3 in amino acids: CASSGTSGDNEQFF. DNA for the CDR3: TGTGCCAGCAGTGGGACTAGCGGGGACAATGAGCAGTTCTTC.

This clonotype turned up a few times. The rearrangement uses TRBV20-1 and TRBJ2-1; TRBD2 agrees at 10 bases. After removal of 4 bases from V and 4 bases from J, the junction contained 7 bases not matched to a gene. Germline V gene sequence: CDR1 DFQATT, CDR2 SNEGSKA (reference sequence). The CDR3 covers 15 residues. Here the CDR3 DNA reads TGCAGTGCTACACCGGGACTAGCGCAATACAATGAGCAGTTCTTC. The encoded protein is CSATPGLAQYNEQFF.

The chain recombines TRBV20-1 with TRBJ2-5; D not resolved. This CDR3 comprises 13 residues. Germline V gives CDR1 DFQATT, CDR2 SNEGSKA (reference sequence). V lost 3 bases to trimming and J lost 2 bases, with 10 bases between them. The CDR3 DNA reads TGCAGTGCTAGTCTTGGCCTACAAGAGACCCAGTACTTC. Protein product: CSASLGLQETQYF.

This clonotype came up a few times. The rearrangement links TRBV20-1 to TRBJ1-2; D gene ambiguous. CDR1 is DFQATT and CDR2 is SNEGSKA in the germline V gene (reference sequence). The length of the CDR3 is 11 residues. V was clipped by 6 bases and J by 3 bases, with 8 bases between them. This chain's CDR3 is CSAERDYGYTF. CDR3 DNA sequence: TGCAGTGCGGAGCGGGACTATGGCTACACCTTC.

This clonotype was seen at least ten times. The chain employs TRBV7-2 and TRBJ2-1, with D maybe TRBD1 (7 bases). V lost 3 bases to trimming and J lost 13 bases, with 16 bases between them. Germline V lookup: CDR1 SGHTA, CDR2 FQGNSA. CDR3 size: 13 residues. The CDR3 DNA reads as TGTGCCAGCAGCTTTAGGGGGGACAGTCCACAGTTCTTC. Its protein product is CASSFRGDSPQFF.

J is TRBJ2-3 and V is TRBV6-1; 8 bases fit TRBD2. Germline V CDR1 and CDR2: MNHNS, SASEGT. This CDR3 region has 13 residues. V gave up 7 bases and J gave up 5 bases; unmatched junction bases: 5. The CDR3: CASKREYRDTQYF. The CDR3 coding sequence is TGTGCCAGCAAGCGGGAGTATCGAGATACGCAGTATTTT.

The V and J genes are TRBV7-2 and TRBJ2-3, with 9 nucleotides matching TRBD1. V shed 4 bases and J 1 base; nucleotides not matched to a gene: 3. Germline CDR1 reads SGHTA; CDR2 reads FQGNSA. The CDR3 sequence is 15 residues long. This CDR3 reads CASSWRTGGTDTQYF. The CDR3 region has the DNA TGTGCCAGCAGCTGGCGGACAGGGGGCACAGATACGCAGTATTTT.

This clonotype was seen more than once but under ten times. The chain links TRBV20-1 to TRBJ2-3; 12 bases match TRBD2. The CDR3 is made up of 18 amino acids. Trimming cost V 5 bases and J 2 bases; bases outside gene matches: 14. Germline assignment: CDR1 DFQATT and CDR2 SNEGSKA (reference sequence). The CDR3 nucleotides read TGCAGTGCTCCCCGGACTAGCGGGGTTGTGGGGGACACAGATACGCAGTATTTT. This sequence encodes CSAPRTSGVVGDTDTQYF.

V is TRBV29-1 and J is TRBJ1-2; no definite D call. V was trimmed by 6 bases and J by 12 bases, leaving 8 bases between them. CDR1 and CDR2 (germline): SQVTM, ANQGSEA. The CDR3 runs 8 residues. CDR3 region: CSVPTDTF. The CDR3 DNA reads TGCAGCGTGCCGACGGACACCTTC.

The rearrangement uses TRBV11-2 and TRBJ2-5; tentative D call: TRBD1 (6 bases). The CDR3 runs to 13 residues. The germline V gene encodes CDR1 SGHAT and CDR2 FQNNGV. With 5 bases removed from V and 3 bases from J, the gap between germline ends came to 10 bases. CDR3 sequence: CASSPYREETQYF. The CDR3 DNA follows: TGTGCCAGCAGCCCTTACAGGGAAGAGACCCAGTACTTC.

The V and J genes are TRBV7-2 and TRBJ2-1; D ambiguous. Germline V gene sequence: CDR1 SGHTA, CDR2 FQGNSA. Trimming pared 1 base from V and 9 bases from J, leaving 13 bases between. This CDR3 comprises 14 residues. This CDR3 is CASSLGALLTEQFF. The CDR3 DNA reads TGTGCCAGCAGCTTAGGGGCCCTACTAACTGAGCAGTTCTTC.

This clonotype was seen only once. This rearrangement joins TRBV6-2 or TRBV6-3 to TRBJ1-1, with D hard to call. The germline V and J ends were trimmed by 6 bases and 11 bases, with 16 bases remaining between them. Looked up from germline, CDR1 is MNHEY and CDR2 is SVGEGT. This CDR3 is 12 amino acids long. CDR3 in DNA: TGTGCCAGCAGCGACGTGGTGAGGGTGGCTTTCTTT. This gives the protein CASSDVVRVAFF.

This clonotype was counted only a few times. CDR3 coding DNA: TGCGCCAGCAGCCAAGACAGGGTTGGATCACCCCTCCACTTT. Translating gives CASSQDRVGSPLHF. The chain employs TRBV4-3 and TRBJ1-6; D possibly corresponds to TRBD1 (5 bases). The CDR3 has 14 amino acids. V dropped 0 bases and J dropped 10 bases, with 10 bases sitting between them. Germline V gene data show CDR1 as LGHNA and CDR2 as YSLEER.

DNA for the CDR3: TGTGCCAGCAGTGAATCCCTTACAGGAGCCAAAAACATTCAGTACTTC. Translating it yields CASSESLTGAKNIQYF. The genes are TRBV25-1 and TRBJ2-4, with D possibly matching TRBD1 (5 bases). The CDR3 is made up of 16 amino acids. CDR1 and CDR2 (germline): MGHDK, SYGVNS. Trimming took 1 base from V and 0 from J, leaving 10 bases between them.